This entry lists 15 T cell receptor beta chains sequenced from one sample in a study of early T cells in non-severe SARS-CoV-2 infection. Each CDR3 protein is one row after TCRdb ran MiXCR on the 5' RACE reads. The sample lists 70,000 or so distinct CDR3 sequences, about 12% seen once, with around 4.3% in the top ten. The sequenced sample consisted of whole blood. The origin of the receptors is an adult who was a healthcare worker with PCR-confirmed SARS-CoV-2 infection or an uninfected control (not recorded which).

This clonotype was seen many times. The chain couples TRBV24-1 to TRBJ2-5; D is perhaps TRBD2 (5 bases). The V end lost 4 bases, the J end lost 5 bases, and 19 bases lay between the germline ends. The germline gives CDR1 KGHDR, CDR2 SFDVKD. The CDR3 runs 16 residues. The CDR3 region is CATSDPGGPHEETQYF. In DNA form, the CDR3 reads TGTGCCACCAGTGACCCAGGAGGACCTCACGAGGAGACCCAGTACTTC.

This clonotype was seen only a few times. CDR3 region: CASSLLAGSWNEQFF. CDR3 bases: TGTGCCAGCAGCCTCCTAGCGGGAAGTTGGAATGAGCAGTTCTTC. This rearrangement joins TRBV7-9 to TRBJ2-1; 9 nucleotides match TRBD2. CDR1 is SEHNR, CDR2 FQNEAQ, per germline (reference sequence). V lost 5 bases to trimming and J lost 7 bases; unmatched junction nucleotides: 9. The CDR3 has 15 residues.

This clonotype was detected ten times or more. This chain joins TRBV29-1 and TRBJ2-7; TRBD2 might be the D (6 bases). Trimming took off 4 bases at V and 2 bases at J, with 15 bases between the two ends. Looked up from germline, CDR1 is SQVTM and CDR2 is ANQGSEA. The CDR3 covers 14 residues. The CDR3 nucleotides are TGCAGCGTTGTAGGGACTTATCCCGCCTACGAGCAGTACTTC. As protein: CSVVGTYPAYEQYF.

This chain uses TRBV29-1 with TRBJ2-3, with TRBD1 identical over 7 bases. The germline V gene encodes CDR1 SQVTM and CDR2 ANQGSEA. The CDR3 runs to 14 residues. Germline trimming cut 5 bases from V and 0 bases from J; bases unmatched to any gene: 5. The CDR3 loop reads CSVTRQGSTDTQYF. The CDR3 DNA reads TGCAGCGTTACTAGACAGGGAAGCACAGATACGCAGTATTTT.

The chain uses TRBV18 and TRBJ2-5; weak D call: TRBD1 (5 bases). Germline CDR1 and CDR2: KGHSH and LQKENI. Deletions cut 4 bases from V and 4 bases from J, with 19 bases between. This CDR3 is 16 amino acids long. In DNA, the CDR3 is TGTGCCAGCTCACTAACTACAGGCGACTGGGGAGAGACCCAGTACTTC. Protein: CASSLTTGDWGETQYF. Variable domain in full (rest from reference TRBV18 and TRBJ2-5): NAGVMQNPRHLVRRRGQEARLRCSPMKGHSHVYWYRQLPEEGLKFMVYLQKENIIDESGMPKERFSAEFPKEGPSILRIQQVVRGDSAAYFCASSLTTGDWGETQYFGPGTRLLVL.

Only a few counts were recorded for this clonotype. The CDR3 region is CASSARLAKDTQYF. CDR3 nucleotides: TGTGCCAGCAGCGCCCGACTAGCGAAAGATACGCAGTATTTT. The rearrangement uses TRBV7-2 and TRBJ2-3; 8 bases match TRBD2. The CDR3 loop spans 14 amino acids. Per the germline V gene, CDR1 is SGHTA and CDR2 is FQGNSA. V gave up 5 bases and J gave up 5 bases; unmatched junction bases: 6. The whole variable domain, filled in from reference TRBV7-2 and TRBJ2-3, reads GAGVSQSPSNKVTEKGKDVELRCDPISGHTALYWYRQSLGQGLEFLIYFQGNSAPDKSGLPSDRFSAERTGGSVSTLTIQRTQQEDSAVYLCASSARLAKDTQYFGPGTRLTVL.

The rearrangement links TRBV9 to TRBJ1-3, with a weak D call TRBD1 (6 bases). CDR1 and CDR2 (germline): SGDLS, YYNGEE. The CDR3 runs 17 residues. V dropped 0 bases and J dropped 1 base, with 14 bases sitting between them. The CDR3 region has the DNA TGTGCCAGCAGCGTAGATTTCCAGGGGACGTCTGGAAACACCATATATTTT. Translation: CASSVDFQGTSGNTIYF.

This clonotype was picked up a small number of times. The chain links TRBV6-6 to TRBJ2-2, with D possibly being TRBD2 (5 bases). CDR3 length: 17 residues. Per germline, CDR1 MNHNY and CDR2 SVGAGI (reference sequence). The V and J ends lost 3 bases and 4 bases respectively, with 18 bases between them. CDR3 region: CASSYSTLGGGTGELFF. The CDR3, as DNA: TGTGCCAGCAGTTATTCTACTTTAGGCGGAGGCACCGGGGAGCTGTTTTTT.

This clonotype has at least ten counts. This sequence joins TRBV27 and TRBJ1-1; TRBD1 matches at 7 bases. Germline CDR1 MNHEY, CDR2 SMNVEV (reference sequence). The CDR3 is 16 residues long. Unmatched junction bases numbered 8, after V lost 3 bases and J lost 1 base. In DNA form, the CDR3 reads TGTGCCAGCAGTTTCTACAGGGGTGATAAGAACACTGAAGCTTTCTTT. Translation gives CASSFYRGDKNTEAFF.

This clonotype was detected ten times or more. This chain connects TRBV5-6 to TRBJ2-7; no clear D. This CDR3 has 13 residues. Germline CDR1 is SGHDT and CDR2 is YYEEEE. Trimming took 4 bases from V and 3 from J, leaving 11 bases between them. The CDR3 sequence is CASSLRRVYEQYF. The DNA for the CDR3 is TGTGCCAGCAGCCTCCGCCGAGTCTACGAGCAGTACTTC.

This clonotype occurred many times. The chain is built from TRBV12-3 or TRBV12-4 and TRBJ2-5, with D unresolved. The CDR3 is 12 amino acids. V shed 2 bases and J shed 4 bases, with 5 bases lying between them. The CDR3 protein is CASSLRRETQYF. CDR3 nucleotides: TGTGCCAGCAGTTTAAGGAGAGAGACCCAGTACTTC.

This clonotype appeared many times. This chain links TRBV7-3 with TRBJ2-5, with TRBD2 matching over 9 bases. The CDR3 is 14 residues long. The ends lost 4 bases at V and 5 bases at J; junction bases unmatched: 5. Per the germline V gene, CDR1 is SGHTA and CDR2 is FQGTGA. The CDR3 region is CASSSAGGSETQYF. In DNA, the CDR3 is TGTGCCAGCAGCTCAGCGGGAGGATCGGAGACCCAGTACTTC. The entire variable domain, with the rest obtained from reference TRBV7-3 and TRBJ2-5, is as follows: GAGVSQTPSNKVTEKGKYVELRCDPISGHTALYWYRQSLGQGPEFLIYFQGTGAADDSGLPNDRFFAVRPEGSVSTLKIQRTERGDSAVYLCASSSAGGSETQYFGPGTRLLVL.

The table lists this clonotype with many counts. This chain uses TRBV13 with TRBJ2-4; 7 bases map to TRBD1. The CDR3 is 16 amino acids. In germline, CDR1 is PRHDT, CDR2 FYEKMQ (reference sequence). With V trimmed by 4 bases and J by 6 bases, 12 bases remained unmatched. CDR3 protein: CASSSDLRGGANIQYF. The CDR3 nucleotides read TGTGCCAGCAGCTCCGATCTGAGAGGGGGCGCAAACATTCAGTACTTC.

Regarding this clonotype: A clone one base away is much larger, so this may be a read error. Here the CDR3 reads CASSRTAVTGANVLTF. The CDR3 coding sequence is TGTGCCAGCTCCCGGACAGCTGTCACTGGGGCCAACGTCCTGACTTTC. The rearrangement uses TRBV2 and TRBJ2-6; D might be TRBD1 (6 bases). The CDR3 consists of 16 residues. Trimming left V 8 bases short and J 2 bases short, with 16 bases between. Germline-derived CDR1 and CDR2 are SNHLY and FYNNEI. Variable domain in full (rest from reference TRBV2 and TRBJ2-6): EPEVTQTPSHQVTQMGQEVILRCVPISNHLYFYWYRQILGQKVEFLVSFYNNEISEKSEIFDDQFSVERPDGSNFTLKIRSTKLEDSAMYFCASSRTAVTGANVLTFGAGSRLTVL.

This clonotype was recorded at least ten times. The chain uses TRBV7-2 and TRBJ2-1, with TRBD1 matching 8 bases. This CDR3 has 14 residues. Unmatched junction bases numbered 4, after V lost 5 bases and J lost 4 bases. Germline lookup yields CDR1 SGHTA and CDR2 FQGNSA. The CDR3 region is CASSDRDRYNEQFF. The CDR3 bases are TGTGCCAGCAGCGACCGGGACAGGTACAATGAGCAGTTCTTC.